A selection of T cell receptor beta chains follows, all from one sample in a study of CD8+ T cells in alopecia areata. Only in-frame clones appear in the TCRdb table, and some are missing; sequencing was by immunoSEQ multiplex PCR. Among 150,000 or so clones listed, 85% to 90% were seen once. The sample was CD8+ T cells sorted from blood, taken at week 0. These receptors were obtained from a human donor with alopecia areata. The CDR3 runs from the conserved cysteine through the conserved F or W. D genes are given only for firm matches. Expanded clones are given a class, and other clones once, few, many or no size at all.

clone size: once
J gene: TRBJ2-7
V gene: TRBV5-1
D gene: NA
CDR3 DNA: TGCGCCAGCAGCTACCGCGACGGTTCCTACGAGCAGTACTTC
CDR3 protein: CASSYRDGSYEQYF

clone size: NA
J gene: TRBJ2-7
V gene: TRBV9
D gene: NA
CDR3 DNA: TGTGCCAGCAGCAAACTGAGGGGGGACTCCTACGAGCAGTACTTC
CDR3 protein: CASSKLRGDSYEQYF

clone size: NA
J gene: TRBJ1-1
V gene: TRBV29-1
D gene: TRBD1
CDR3 DNA: TGCAGCGTCCAACTCAGGGGGGACCCTCTAAGGAACACTGAAGCTTTCTTT
CDR3 protein: CSVQLRGDPLRNTEAFF

clone size: NA
J gene: TRBJ2-7
V gene: TRBV7-9
D gene: TRBD1
CDR3 DNA: TGTGCCAGCAGCTTAGCAGACAGGGGGGAGCAGTACTTC
CDR3 protein: CASSLADRGEQYF

clone size: NA
J gene: TRBJ2-3
V gene: TRBV5-1
D gene: TRBD2
CDR3 DNA: TGCGCCAGCAGCGGCGGGACTAGCGGGGGTGCAGATACGCAGTATTTT
CDR3 protein: CASSGGTSGGADTQYF

clone size: once
J gene: TRBJ2-5
V gene: TRBV11-1
D gene: NA
CDR3 DNA: TGTGCCAGCAGCTTGGGGTCTGTTCGGGAGACCCAGTACTTC
CDR3 protein: CASSLGSVRETQYF

clone size: few
J gene: TRBJ2-1
V gene: TRBV7-9
D gene: NA
CDR3 DNA: TGTGCCAGCACCCCCGGCGCGCAGAATGAGCAGTTCTTC
CDR3 protein: CASTPGAQNEQFF

clone size: NA
J gene: TRBJ2-7
V gene: TRBV18
D gene: NA
CDR3 DNA: TGTGCCAGCTCACCGGAGCCTAACTACGAGCAGTACTTC
CDR3 protein: CASSPEPNYEQYF

clone size: NA
J gene: TRBJ2-5
V gene: TRBV9
D gene: TRBD2
CDR3 DNA: TGTGCCAGCAGCCCAGGGCTAGCGGAGCAAGAGACCCAGTACTTC
CDR3 protein: CASSPGLAEQETQYF

clone size: NA
J gene: TRBJ2-4
V gene: TRBV7-8
D gene: TRBD2
CDR3 DNA: TGTGCCAGCAGCTTGAACGCCGGGACTAGCGTAAACATTCAGTACTTC
CDR3 protein: CASSLNAGTSVNIQYF

clone size: NA
J gene: TRBJ2-1
V gene: TRBV29-1
D gene: NA
CDR3 DNA: TGCAGCGTTGAACCCCCGGGACTGCAATACAATGAGCAGTTCTTC
CDR3 protein: CSVEPPGLQYNEQFF

clone size: once
J gene: TRBJ2-7
V gene: TRBV7-8
D gene: NA
CDR3 DNA: TGTGCCAGCAGCGCCGAGTCATATATGGACTACGAGCAGTACTTC
CDR3 protein: CASSAESYMDYEQYF

clone size: NA
J gene: TRBJ1-2
V gene: TRBV29-1
D gene: NA
CDR3 DNA: TGCAGCGTTTCGTTAGGGGAGTACTATGGCTACACCTTC
CDR3 protein: CSVSLGEYYGYTF

clone size: NA
J gene: TRBJ1-1
V gene: TRBV7-8
D gene: NA
CDR3 DNA: TGTGCCAGCAGCTGGGGGGACTATTGGAACACTGAAGCTTTCTTT
CDR3 protein: CASSWGDYWNTEAFF

clone size: NA
J gene: TRBJ2-1
V gene: TRBV27
D gene: NA
CDR3 DNA: TGTGCCAGCGGGGGGTCAGGCCAACTATACAATGAGCAGTTCTTC
CDR3 protein: CASGGSGQLYNEQFF

clone size: NA
J gene: TRBJ2-1
V gene: TRBV7-8
D gene: NA
CDR3 DNA: TGTGCCAGCAGCTATTTCGAGGGAGGACATGAGCAGTTCTTC
CDR3 protein: CASSYFEGGHEQFF

clone size: NA
J gene: TRBJ2-7
V gene: TRBV5-5
D gene: NA
CDR3 DNA: TGTGCCAGCAGCTTGCAAGGGTCCTACGAGCAGTACTTC
CDR3 protein: CASSLQGSYEQYF